This TCR beta chain was obtained from a study of blood T cell repertoires in COVID-19. This CDR3 is 15 amino acids long. The V end was cut by 3 bases, the J end by 3 bases, with 12 bases between. Per germline, CDR1 SGHRS and CDR2 YFSETQ. TCRdb's copy holds only in-frame clones and misses some; the assay was immunoSEQ multiplex PCR. The repertoire has approximately 470,000 clones, 70% to 90% of them found once; the top ten carry under 4%. The sample was peripheral blood. This sequence was found in a human donor in a cohort sampled during active COVID-19. The chain couples TRBV5-1 to TRBJ2-2; D is possibly TRBD1 (6 bases). The DNA for the CDR3 is TGCGCCAGCAGCTCCTATGGACAGTACACCGGGGAGCTGTTTTTT. It codes for CASSSYGQYTGELFF.